This TCR beta chain was documented in a study of radiation and T cells in renal cell carcinoma (dated by TCRdb to the early 2020s). About the investigation overall: A total of under 60 samples underwent TCR beta sequencing, made up of some 26 tumors and about 27 peripheral blood samples. Across all 50 or so samples, several million unique CDR3 nucleotide sequences, encoding roughly 3 million unique CDR3 amino acid sequences, were identified. The research as a whole found: Intratumoral heterogeneity went uncaptured because the only tumor material available was small regions of 0.85 to 1 g. Irradiated tumors showed higher TCR clonality than controls, with the top 100 clonotypes averaging about 50% of the repertoire versus around 45% in nephrectomy-only tumors. In blood, the top tumor clonotypes increased from baseline to 2 weeks after radiation and then shrank by 4 weeks, which suggests a temporary expansion of tumor-resident clones. With a single-armed trial design, the study had no way to address how radiation dose or scheduling affects the TCR repertoire. Because pretreatment tumor biopsies were not available, the study could not determine whether clonotypes were already present within the tumor at baseline. Irradiated tumors contained more dominant CDR3 motifs, and these motifs occupied a larger share of the repertoire than in control tumors.

As regards this clone: Its antigen has not been determined. Base qualities are not provided; no much larger clone lies one nucleotide away.

V is cut by 5 bases and J by 5 bases, and the space between the germline ends is 12 bases. The CDR3 measures 13 amino acids from cysteine to phenylalanine. Only the CDR3 part of the read is kept: 39 bases, read in frame from the first base. Reading the germline V gene (reference sequence) gives CDR1 SEHNR and CDR2 FQNEAQ. TCR beta libraries were generated from genomic DNA with the immunoSEQ kit, following the manufacturer's recommendations. To prepare libraries, a first multiplex PCR with proprietary primers was run, followed by a second PCR that added unique barcodes, and a bead cleanup was done after each round. Each sample batch included a kit-provided positive control reaction and a negative control reaction. The final libraries were assessed on an Agilent 4200 TapeStation D1000 ScreenTape, pooled by volume, and quantified by qPCR. Sequencing was performed on an Illumina NextSeq500 using a MidOutput 150-cycle cartridge, with 156 Read1 cycles, 15 Index1 cycles, and the kit custom primers. The pooled library was loaded at 0.9 to 1 pM with a 20% PhiX control spike-in. Under the source paper's analysis protocol: Vendor-processed data were analyzed in R, with a clonotype defined as all T cells sharing the same CDR3 nucleotide sequence. In the clone abundance analyses, frequencies were normalized to the 10,000 most abundant clones in each sample. Before analysis, public T cell clones were removed, and these numbered fewer than six per sample on average. ImmunoMap was used for dominant motif analysis with the PAM10 matrix, a gap penalty of 30, and a homology threshold of 0.3, and any motif reaching a cumulative frequency of at least 0.01 was considered dominant. A difference in abundance of at least 32-fold between compartments was used to define tumor-enriched and baseline blood-enriched clonotypes. Tumor-blood repertoire similarity was measured with the Baroni-Urbani and Buser coefficient, and groups were compared using two-tailed Wilcoxon tests in R. Not all clones reach the TCRdb copy of this immuneACCESS table, which keeps in-frame sequences only. Checked studies attribute under half of the gap to unresolved V genes and leave the rest unexplained. The V and J calls and clone size are taken from that table; D and trimming were inferred from the DNA. The sample records around 15,000 clones, 50% of which are singletons. The biggest ten clones account for around 43% of the sample.

The time point tag for this specimen amounts to: tumor resected at nephrectomy. In the paper's terms, the treatment or condition label means: 15 Gy SBRT to primary tumor, nephrectomy 4 weeks later. The samples were drawn from a clinical trial, where primary renal cell carcinomas were treated with 15 Gy of stereotactic body radiation therapy and then removed by nephrectomy 4 weeks afterward. Renal cell carcinoma with clear cell pathology was present in all patients. Tumors were dissociated mechanically, digested with collagenase/hyaluronidase at 37 degrees C, processed in gentleMACS C tubes, and stored in liquid nitrogen. The QIAamp DNA Blood Mini Kit (Qiagen) was used to prepare genomic DNA for TCR sequencing. The analyses included just those samples that passed every quality control check.

The clonotype comes from a woman aged 60-75 years with renal cell carcinoma. In this chain, TRBV7-9 is recombined with TRBJ1-1, with the D gene not clear enough to name. The source was tumor tissue, collected from a patient whose treatment included radiotherapy and nephrectomy. Here the CDR3 is given as CASSPPSGTEAFF. The DNA reads TGTGCCAGCAGCCCTCCCTCGGGGACTGAAGCTTTCTTT. When the CDR3 is completed using the reference TRBV7-9 and TRBJ1-1 genes on either side, the full variable domain is DTGVSQNPRHKITKRGQNVTFRCDPISEHNRLYWYRQTLGQGPEFLTYFQNEAQLEKSRLLSDRFSAERPKGSFSTLEIQRTEQGDSAMYLCASSPPSGTEAFFGQGTRLTVV.